The next 24 T cell receptor beta chains were all read from a single sample in a study of blood T cell repertoires in COVID-19. The protocol was immunoSEQ multiplex PCR, while the TCRdb copy is restricted to in-frame clones and leaves out a portion. The sample records some 62,000 clones, over 75% being singletons. The specimen was peripheral blood. All receptors derive from a man aged 55-75 years with acute or convalescent COVID-19.

This clone is medium-sized within its sample. The gene calls are TRBV3-1 (or the pseudogene TRBV3-2) and TRBJ1-6; D not certain. Germline values: CDR1 LGHDT, CDR2 YNNKEL (reference sequence). The CDR3 totals 17 residues. With 7 bases removed from V and 0 bases from J, the gap between germline ends came to 16 bases. The CDR3 nucleotides read TGTGCCAGCACTAGACGCAGACCTAGCTCCTATAATTCACCCCTCCACTTT. Protein product: CASTRRRPSSYNSPLHF.

The rearrangement joins TRBV18 to TRBJ1-2, with 10 positions matching TRBD1. CDR1 and CDR2 from the germline V gene are KGHSH and LQKENI. This CDR3 is built from 15 residues. The V gene end was trimmed by 1 base and the J gene end by 6 bases; junction bases not matched to a gene: 5. CDR3: CASSPRGQGIDGYTF. CDR3 nucleotides: TGTGCCAGCTCACCACGGGGACAGGGGATCGATGGCTACACCTTC.

In DNA form, the CDR3 reads TGTGCCAGCAGCGCTAGCTCTGGATACATTCAGTACTTC. Its protein product is CASSASSGYIQYF. The chain employs TRBV9 and TRBJ2-4; D is possibly TRBD2 (5 bases). CDR3 length: 13 residues. V gave up 3 bases and J gave up 8 bases, with 12 bases separating them. Germline CDR1 and CDR2: SGDLS and YYNGEE.

The chain joins TRBV19 to TRBJ2-2, with TRBD1 matching over 12 bases. The CDR3 contains 17 residues. Germline trimming cut 4 bases from V and 7 bases from J; bases unmatched to any gene: 10. CDR1 LNHDA and CDR2 SQIVND come from the germline V gene (reference sequence). CDR3 sequence: CASSNSGTGGLVGELFF. The CDR3 coding sequence is TGTGCCAGTAGTAACTCCGGGACAGGGGGCTTGGTCGGGGAGCTGTTTTTT.

This clone was detected a few times. This chain joins TRBV2 and TRBJ1-1; a weak D match, TRBD1 (6 bases). This CDR3 has 11 residues. V was cut by 10 bases and J by 5 bases, with 11 bases left in between. CDR1 and CDR2 (germline): SNHLY, FYNNEI. The CDR3 is CANRGGTEAFF. The CDR3 coding sequence is TGTGCCAACCGAGGGGGAACTGAAGCTTTCTTT.

There are a few counts of this clone. The chain joins TRBV27 to TRBJ2-1; TRBD2 matches 9 bases. Germline V gives CDR1 MNHEY, CDR2 SMNVEV (reference sequence). The CDR3 is made up of 16 amino acids. Trimming cost V 2 bases and J 0 bases; bases outside gene matches: 2. In DNA form, the CDR3 reads TGTGCCAGCAGTTTACTTAGCGGGAGCTCCTACAATGAGCAGTTCTTC. Translated, it gives CASSLLSGSSYNEQFF.

V is TRBV29-1 and J is TRBJ2-3; 7 nucleotides match TRBD2. Germline lookup yields CDR1 SQVTM and CDR2 ANQGSEA. This CDR3 region has 14 residues. Germline trimming cut 1 base from V and 1 base from J; bases unmatched to any gene: 2. The CDR3 loop is CSVEGLAGTDTQYF. Written as DNA, the CDR3 is TGCAGCGTTGAAGGGCTAGCGGGCACAGATACGCAGTATTTT.

The chain carries TRBV3-1 (or the pseudogene TRBV3-2) and TRBJ1-4; maybe TRBD1 (5 bases). Per the germline V gene, CDR1 is LGHDT and CDR2 is YNNKEL (reference sequence). Trimming stripped 1 base from V and 8 bases from J, with 11 bases between. The CDR3 runs 14 residues. This CDR3 reads CASSQGLGREKLFF. CDR3 nucleotide sequence: TGTGCCAGCAGCCAAGGACTGGGGCGGGAAAAACTGTTTTTT.

A few counts support this clone. The chain has TRBV11-2 and TRBJ2-3; D perhaps matches TRBD2 (5 bases). There are 16 residues in the CDR3. V lost 5 bases and J 0 bases, leaving 15 bases between the germline ends. Germline V gene lookup returns CDR1 SGHAT and CDR2 FQNNGV. As DNA, the CDR3 is TGTGCCAGCAGCCTCGGGGTGCGGCCGAGCACAGATACGCAGTATTTT. Its translation is CASSLGVRPSTDTQYF.

The chain links TRBV11-2 to TRBJ2-2; 13 bases match TRBD2. Germline-derived CDR1 and CDR2 are SGHAT and FQNNGV. The CDR3 is made up of 15 amino acids. The trim removed 5 bases at V and 9 bases at J, leaving 6 bases unmatched. The CDR3 DNA is TGTGCCAGCAGCCACGGGACTAGCGGGATCAGGGAGCTGTTTTTT. Its translation is CASSHGTSGIRELFF. Complete variable domain (other parts from reference TRBV11-2 and TRBJ2-2): EAGVAQSPRYKIIEKRQSVAFWCNPISGHATLYWYQQILGQGPKLLIQFQNNGVVDDSQLPKDRFSAERLKGVDSTLKIQPAKLEDSAVYLCASSHGTSGIRELFFGEGSRLTVL.

This clone was seen only once. The gene calls are TRBV18 and TRBJ1-2, with 9 bases lining up with TRBD1. The CDR3 runs to 14 residues. V dropped 6 bases and J dropped 7; count of bases not matched to a gene: 9. Looked up from germline, CDR1 is KGHSH and CDR2 is LQKENI. The CDR3 loop is CASSPTGGRGGYTF. The CDR3 DNA sequence: TGTGCCAGCTCCCCGACAGGGGGTCGAGGTGGCTACACCTTC.

The rearrangement links TRBV9 to TRBJ2-1; 9 nucleotides line up with TRBD2. Germline CDR1 is SGDLS and CDR2 is YYNGEE. The CDR3 runs 15 residues. V lost 0 bases to trimming and J lost 6 bases; unmatched junction nucleotides: 4. For the CDR3, the DNA is TGTGCCAGCAGCGTAGTAGCGGGAGAACCCAATGAGCAGTTCTTC. Amino acid sequence: CASSVVAGEPNEQFF. Filled out from reference TRBV9 and TRBJ2-1, the complete variable domain reads DSGVTQTPKHLITATGQRVTLRCSPRSGDLSVYWYQQSLDQGLQFLIQYYNGEERAKGNILERFSAQQFPDLHSELNLSSLELGDSALYFCASSVVAGEPNEQFFGPGTRLTVL.

This clone was counted only a few times. This chain uses TRBV10-3 with TRBJ2-1, with 12 bases aligning to TRBD2. This CDR3 comprises 17 residues. CDR1 is ENHRY, CDR2 SYGVKD, per germline. The J segment lost 10 bases and the V segment lost 2 bases, leaving 12 bases of the junction unmatched. CDR3 protein: CAISERTSGIAGKEQFF. CDR3 nucleotides: TGTGCCATCAGTGAGCGGACTAGCGGGATTGCTGGTAAAGAGCAGTTCTTC.

V is TRBV4-2 and J is TRBJ2-7, with D tentatively TRBD2 (7 bases). V lost 0 bases and J 2 bases, leaving 20 bases between the germline ends. Germline V gene lookup returns CDR1 LGHNA and CDR2 YNFKEQ. The CDR3 extends over 18 amino acids. In nucleotides, the CDR3 is TGTGCCAGCAGCCAAGATCCGCGGGGGCCGGTTAGCCCCTACGAGCAGTACTTC. It specifies CASSQDPRGPVSPYEQYF.

DNA for the CDR3: TGTGCCAGCAGCGAACAGCACTATAATTCACCCCTCCACTTT. Translated: CASSEQHYNSPLHF. The chain has TRBV4-2 and TRBJ1-6, with unresolved D. This CDR3 region has 14 residues. Germline V CDR1 and CDR2: LGHNA, YNFKEQ. The ends were cut back, 5 bases at V and 3 bases at J, with 8 bases in the middle.

CDR3 sequence reads: CASSLGTGGGNEQFF. The CDR3 DNA follows: TGTGCCAGCAGCTTGGGGACAGGGGGAGGGAATGAGCAGTTCTTC. The gene calls are TRBV5-5 and TRBJ2-1; TRBD1 matches at 10 bases. Germline V gene sequence: CDR1 SGHKS, CDR2 YYEKEE (reference sequence). The CDR3 covers 15 residues. V trimming: 0 bases; J trimming: 7 bases; junction bases outside the gene matches: 4.

The chain employs TRBV2 and TRBJ2-1; TRBD2 matches 9 bases. J gave up 9 bases and V 6 bases, and 12 bases lay outside the gene matches. The CDR3 extends over 15 amino acids. Germline V gene sequence: CDR1 SNHLY, CDR2 FYNNEI. The CDR3 bases are TGTGCCAGCAGGGTAGCGGGAGTGGGTGGGGGTGAGCAGTTCTTC. Translation gives CASRVAGVGGGEQFF. Filled out from reference TRBV2 and TRBJ2-1, the complete variable domain reads EPEVTQTPSHQVTQMGQEVILRCVPISNHLYFYWYRQILGQKVEFLVSFYNNEISEKSEIFDDQFSVERPDGSNFTLKIRSTKLEDSAMYFCASRVAGVGGGEQFFGPGTRLTVL.

This chain uses TRBV5-1 with TRBJ1-2; D gene uncertain. Looked up from germline, CDR1 is SGHRS and CDR2 is YFSETQ. V shed 0 bases and J shed 0 bases, with 9 bases lying between them. The CDR3 is 15 amino acids. The CDR3 is CASSLVGGTNYGYTF. The CDR3 bases are TGCGCCAGCAGCTTGGTCGGCGGAACTAACTATGGCTACACCTTC.

The chain combines TRBV7-3 with TRBJ2-7, with TRBD2 identical over 14 bases. J lost 5 bases, V lost 4 bases, and 4 bases had no gene match. Looked up from germline, CDR1 is SGHTA and CDR2 is FQGTGA. The CDR3 loop spans 15 amino acids. CDR3 loop: CASSSTGLAGDEQYF. The DNA of the CDR3 is TGTGCCAGCAGCTCTACGGGACTAGCGGGAGACGAGCAGTACTTC.

This chain connects TRBV6-1 to TRBJ2-5; 11 bases line up with TRBD1. The length of the CDR3 is 15 residues. The germline V gene encodes CDR1 MNHNS and CDR2 SASEGT. J was trimmed by 7 bases and V by 1 base; bases with no gene match: 5. In DNA form, the CDR3 reads TGTGCCAGCAGTGAAGATAGGGACAGGGGGTCGACCCAGTACTTC. Its translation is CASSEDRDRGSTQYF.

The chain carries TRBV7-6 and TRBJ1-3; D not resolved. Per the germline V gene, CDR1 is SGHVS and CDR2 is FNYEAQ. This CDR3 has 15 residues. V gave up 1 base and J gave up 4 bases, with 11 bases separating them. CDR3 in amino acids: CASSLVSGSGNTIYF. In DNA, the CDR3 is TGTGCCAGCAGCTTAGTAAGCGGGTCAGGAAACACCATATATTTT.

This chain uses TRBV7-9 with TRBJ1-4; possible D gene TRBD1, 5 bases. The CDR3 is 15 amino acids. Germline loops: CDR1 SEHNR, CDR2 FQNEAQ (reference sequence). V was cut by 3 bases and J by 5 bases, with 13 bases left in between. In DNA, the CDR3 is TGTGCCAGCAGCTTCGGGCGAGCAGGGAATGAAAAACTGTTTTTT. This translates into CASSFGRAGNEKLFF.

This chain links TRBV6-5 with TRBJ1-4; tentative D call: TRBD1 (5 bases). The germline CDR1 and CDR2 sequences are MNHEY and SVGAGI. The CDR3 is 16 amino acids. V lost 0 bases to trimming and J lost 8 bases, with 16 bases between them. The CDR3 loop reads CASSYSIRQGGEKLFF. CDR3 DNA sequence: TGTGCCAGCAGTTACTCGATTCGGCAGGGTGGGGAAAAACTGTTTTTT.

This clone has a handful of counts. The CDR3 loop reads CASSVAGGHEQYF. As DNA, the CDR3 is TGTGCCAGCAGCGTAGCGGGAGGCCACGAGCAGTACTTC. The chain employs TRBV13 and TRBJ2-7; 10 nucleotides agree with TRBD2. Germline V gene lookup returns CDR1 PRHDT and CDR2 FYEKMQ (reference sequence). This CDR3 has 13 residues. The V segment lost 5 bases and the J segment 5 bases; nucleotides outside the gene matches: 3.